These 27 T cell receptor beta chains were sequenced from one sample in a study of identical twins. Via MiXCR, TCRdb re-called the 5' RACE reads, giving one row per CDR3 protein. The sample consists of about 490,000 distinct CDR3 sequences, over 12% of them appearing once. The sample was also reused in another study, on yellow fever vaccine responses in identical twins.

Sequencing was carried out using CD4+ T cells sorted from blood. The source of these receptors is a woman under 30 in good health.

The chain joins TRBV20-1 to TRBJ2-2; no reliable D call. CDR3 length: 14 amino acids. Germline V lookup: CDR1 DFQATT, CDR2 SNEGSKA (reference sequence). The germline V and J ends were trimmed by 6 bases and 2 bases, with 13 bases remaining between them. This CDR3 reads CSAAPGLNTGELFF. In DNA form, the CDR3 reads TGCAGTGCCGCTCCCGGGCTAAACACCGGGGAGCTGTTTTTT.

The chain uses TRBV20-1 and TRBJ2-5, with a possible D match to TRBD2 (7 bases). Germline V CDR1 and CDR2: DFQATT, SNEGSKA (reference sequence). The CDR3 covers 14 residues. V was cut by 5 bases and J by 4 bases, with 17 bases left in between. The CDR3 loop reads CSAWAGAAPETQYF. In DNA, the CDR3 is TGCAGTGCTTGGGCGGGGGCGGCCCCAGAGACCCAGTACTTC.

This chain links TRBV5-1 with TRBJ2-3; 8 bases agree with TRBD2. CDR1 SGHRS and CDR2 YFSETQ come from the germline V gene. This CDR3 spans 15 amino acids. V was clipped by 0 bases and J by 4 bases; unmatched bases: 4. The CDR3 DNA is TGCGCCAGCAGCTTGGAAGCGGGAGCCCCAGATACGCAGTATTTT. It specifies CASSLEAGAPDTQYF.

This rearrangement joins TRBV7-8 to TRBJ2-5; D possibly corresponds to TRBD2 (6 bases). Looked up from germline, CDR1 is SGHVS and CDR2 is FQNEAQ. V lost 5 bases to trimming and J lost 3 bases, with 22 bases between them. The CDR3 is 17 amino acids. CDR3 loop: CASSRQNLASGEETQYF. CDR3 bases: TGTGCCAGCAGCCGACAAAACCTCGCTTCGGGGGAAGAGACCCAGTACTTC.

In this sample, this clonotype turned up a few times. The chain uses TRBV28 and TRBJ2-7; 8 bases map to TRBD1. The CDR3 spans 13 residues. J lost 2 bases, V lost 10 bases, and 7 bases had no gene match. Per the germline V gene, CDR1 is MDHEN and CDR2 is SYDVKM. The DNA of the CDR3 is TGTGCCACCGGACAGGGAACGCCCTACGAGCAGTACTTC. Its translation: CATGQGTPYEQYF.

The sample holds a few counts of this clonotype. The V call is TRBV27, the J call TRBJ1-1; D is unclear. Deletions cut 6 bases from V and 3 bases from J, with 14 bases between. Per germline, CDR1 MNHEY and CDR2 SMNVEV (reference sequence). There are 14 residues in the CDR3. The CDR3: CASRVNPTHTEAFF. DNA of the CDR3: TGTGCCAGCAGGGTTAATCCAACCCACACTGAAGCTTTCTTT.

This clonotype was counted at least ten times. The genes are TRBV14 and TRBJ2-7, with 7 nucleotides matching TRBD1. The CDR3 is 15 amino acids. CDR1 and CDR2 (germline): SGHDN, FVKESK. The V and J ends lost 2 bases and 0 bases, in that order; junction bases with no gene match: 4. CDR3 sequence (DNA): TGTGCCAGCAGCCAACGACAGGGCTACTCCTACGAGCAGTACTTC. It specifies CASSQRQGYSYEQYF. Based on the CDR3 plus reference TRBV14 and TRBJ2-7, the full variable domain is EAGVTQFPSHSVIEKGQTVTLRCDPISGHDNLYWYRRVMGKEIKFLLHFVKESKQDESGMPNNRFLAERTGGTYSTLKVQPAELEDSGVYFCASSQRQGYSYEQYFGPGTRLTVT.

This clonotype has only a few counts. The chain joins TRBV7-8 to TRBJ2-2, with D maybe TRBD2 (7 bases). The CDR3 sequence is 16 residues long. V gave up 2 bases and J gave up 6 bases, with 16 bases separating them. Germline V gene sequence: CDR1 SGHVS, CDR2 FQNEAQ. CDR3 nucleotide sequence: TGTGCCAGCAGCTTACGAGGGGGGGCTTCCTCCGGGGAGCTGTTTTTT. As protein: CASSLRGGASSGELFF.

The CDR3 spells CASRIDLAGGPNEQFF. DNA for the CDR3: TGTGCCAGCAGGATAGACCTAGCGGGGGGGCCAAATGAGCAGTTCTTC. The V call is TRBV11-2, the J call TRBJ2-1, with 12 bases fitting TRBD2. The germline CDR1 and CDR2 sequences are SGHAT and FQNNGV. J gave up 7 bases and V 6 bases, and 10 bases lay outside the gene matches. The length of the CDR3 is 16 residues.

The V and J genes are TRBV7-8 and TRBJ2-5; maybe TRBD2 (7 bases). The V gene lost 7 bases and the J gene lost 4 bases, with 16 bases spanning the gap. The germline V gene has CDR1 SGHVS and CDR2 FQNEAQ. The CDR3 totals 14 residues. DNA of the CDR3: TGTGCCAGCATCAACCGAGGGGGGGGAGAGACCCAGTACTTC. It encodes CASINRGGGETQYF.

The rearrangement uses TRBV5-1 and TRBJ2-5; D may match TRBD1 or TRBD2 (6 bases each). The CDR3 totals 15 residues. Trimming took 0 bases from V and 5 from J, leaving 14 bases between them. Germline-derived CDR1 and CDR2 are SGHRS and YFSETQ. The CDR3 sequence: CASSLEWGALETQYF. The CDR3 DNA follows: TGCGCCAGCAGCTTGGAGTGGGGGGCACTGGAGACCCAGTACTTC.

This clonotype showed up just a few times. The CDR3 sequence: CASSFGQGAQPQHF. The CDR3 bases are TGTGCCAGCAGCTTCGGACAGGGGGCTCAGCCCCAGCATTTT. V and J are TRBV7-2 and TRBJ1-5, with 11 bases aligning to TRBD1. The CDR3 length is 14 residues. The junction had 1 base not matched to a gene; V was cut back by 3 bases and J by 6 bases. In germline, CDR1 is SGHTA, CDR2 FQGNSA.

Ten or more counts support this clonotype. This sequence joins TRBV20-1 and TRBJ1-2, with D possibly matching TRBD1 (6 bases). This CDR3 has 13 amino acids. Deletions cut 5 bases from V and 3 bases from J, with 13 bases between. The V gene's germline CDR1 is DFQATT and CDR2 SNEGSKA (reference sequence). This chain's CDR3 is CSARPRGDYGYTF. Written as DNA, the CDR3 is TGCAGTGCTCGACCCAGGGGAGACTATGGCTACACCTTC.

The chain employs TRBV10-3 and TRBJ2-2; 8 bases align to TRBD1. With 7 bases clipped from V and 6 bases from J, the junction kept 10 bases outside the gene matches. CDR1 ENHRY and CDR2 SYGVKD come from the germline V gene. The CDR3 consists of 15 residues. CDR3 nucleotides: TGTGCCATCACCGCCTCCGGGACAGGTCCCGGGGAGCTGTTTTTT. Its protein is CAITASGTGPGELFF.

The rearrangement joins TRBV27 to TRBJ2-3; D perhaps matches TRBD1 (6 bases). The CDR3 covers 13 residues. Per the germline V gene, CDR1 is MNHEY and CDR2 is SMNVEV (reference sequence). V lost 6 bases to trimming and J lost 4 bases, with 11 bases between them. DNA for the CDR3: TGTGCCAGCAGACAGGGTAGAGCAGATACGCAGTATTTT. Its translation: CASRQGRADTQYF.

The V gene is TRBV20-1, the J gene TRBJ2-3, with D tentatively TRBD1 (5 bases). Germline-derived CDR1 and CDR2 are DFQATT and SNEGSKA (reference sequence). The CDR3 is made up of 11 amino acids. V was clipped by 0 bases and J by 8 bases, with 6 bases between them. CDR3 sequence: CSARDRGTQYF. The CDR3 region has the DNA TGCAGTGCTAGAGATAGGGGTACGCAGTATTTT.

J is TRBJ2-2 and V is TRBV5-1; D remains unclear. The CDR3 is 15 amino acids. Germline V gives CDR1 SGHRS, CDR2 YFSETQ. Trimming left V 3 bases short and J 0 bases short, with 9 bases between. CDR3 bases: TGCGCCAGCAGCTCGACACCTACGAACACCGGGGAGCTGTTTTTT. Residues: CASSSTPTNTGELFF.

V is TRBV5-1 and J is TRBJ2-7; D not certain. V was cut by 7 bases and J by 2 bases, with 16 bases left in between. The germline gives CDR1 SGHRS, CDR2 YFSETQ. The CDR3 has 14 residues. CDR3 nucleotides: TGCGCCAGCCCCCCGATAGCCCTAACCTACGAGCAGTACTTC. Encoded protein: CASPPIALTYEQYF.

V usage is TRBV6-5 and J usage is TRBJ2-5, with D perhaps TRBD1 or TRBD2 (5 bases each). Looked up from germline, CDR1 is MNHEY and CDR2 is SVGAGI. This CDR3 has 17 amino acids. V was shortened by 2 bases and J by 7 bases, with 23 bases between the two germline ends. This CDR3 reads CASSYGGAGPPLRTQYF. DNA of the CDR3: TGTGCCAGCAGTTACGGTGGGGCGGGCCCCCCCCTCCGGACCCAGTACTTC.

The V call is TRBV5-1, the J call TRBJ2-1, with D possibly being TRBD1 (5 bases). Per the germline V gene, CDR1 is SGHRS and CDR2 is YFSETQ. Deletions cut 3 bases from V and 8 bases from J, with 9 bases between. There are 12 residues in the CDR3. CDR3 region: CASSSGRYEQFF. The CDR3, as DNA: TGCGCCAGCAGCTCAGGGCGATATGAGCAGTTCTTC.

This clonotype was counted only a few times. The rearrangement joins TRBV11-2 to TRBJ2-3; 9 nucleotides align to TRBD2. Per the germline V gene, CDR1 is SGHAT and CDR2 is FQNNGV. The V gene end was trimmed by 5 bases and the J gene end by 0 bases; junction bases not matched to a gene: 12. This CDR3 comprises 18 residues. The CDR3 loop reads CASSQGPWTSVSTDTQYF. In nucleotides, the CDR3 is TGTGCCAGCAGCCAAGGGCCTTGGACTAGCGTAAGCACAGATACGCAGTATTTT.

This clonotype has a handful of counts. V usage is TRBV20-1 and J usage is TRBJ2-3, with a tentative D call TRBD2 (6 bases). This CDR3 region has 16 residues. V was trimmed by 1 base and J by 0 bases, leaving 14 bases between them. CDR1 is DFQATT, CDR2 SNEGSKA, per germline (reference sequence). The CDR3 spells CSARGLAEGSTDTQYF. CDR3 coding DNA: TGCAGTGCTAGAGGTCTGGCGGAGGGGAGCACAGATACGCAGTATTTT.

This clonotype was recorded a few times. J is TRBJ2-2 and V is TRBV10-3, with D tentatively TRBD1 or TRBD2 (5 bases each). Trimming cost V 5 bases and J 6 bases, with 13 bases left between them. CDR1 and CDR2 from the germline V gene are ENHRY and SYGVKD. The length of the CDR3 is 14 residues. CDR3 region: CAISTAWGSGELFF. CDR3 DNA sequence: TGTGCCATCAGTACGGCTTGGGGGTCCGGGGAGCTGTTTTTT.

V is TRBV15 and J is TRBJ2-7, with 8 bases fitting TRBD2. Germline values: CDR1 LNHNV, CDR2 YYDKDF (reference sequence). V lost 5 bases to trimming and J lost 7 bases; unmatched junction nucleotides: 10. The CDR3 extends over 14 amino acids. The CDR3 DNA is TGTGCCACCAGCCGATTAGCGGGACTTGGGGAGCAGTACTTC. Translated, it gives CATSRLAGLGEQYF.

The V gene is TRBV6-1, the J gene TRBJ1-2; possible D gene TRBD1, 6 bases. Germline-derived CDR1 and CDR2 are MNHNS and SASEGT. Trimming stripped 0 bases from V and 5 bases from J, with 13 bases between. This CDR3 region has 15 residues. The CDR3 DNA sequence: TGTGCCAGCAGTGAAGCCCTACAGGGAGTTTATGGCTACACCTTC. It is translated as CASSEALQGVYGYTF.

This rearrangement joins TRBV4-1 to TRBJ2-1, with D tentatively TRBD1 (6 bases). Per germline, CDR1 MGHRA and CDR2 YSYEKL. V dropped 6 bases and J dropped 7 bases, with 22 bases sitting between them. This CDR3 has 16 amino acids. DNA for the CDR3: TGCGCCAGCAGTCAGGGGCCCGGGACAAACTCGAATGAGCAGTTCTTC. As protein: CASSQGPGTNSNEQFF.

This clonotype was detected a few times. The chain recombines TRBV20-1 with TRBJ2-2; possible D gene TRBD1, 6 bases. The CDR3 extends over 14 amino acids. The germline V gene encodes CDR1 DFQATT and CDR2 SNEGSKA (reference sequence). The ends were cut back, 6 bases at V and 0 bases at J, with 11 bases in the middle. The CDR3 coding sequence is TGCAGTGCCAAGGGACAACCGAACACCGGGGAGCTGTTTTTT. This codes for CSAKGQPNTGELFF.